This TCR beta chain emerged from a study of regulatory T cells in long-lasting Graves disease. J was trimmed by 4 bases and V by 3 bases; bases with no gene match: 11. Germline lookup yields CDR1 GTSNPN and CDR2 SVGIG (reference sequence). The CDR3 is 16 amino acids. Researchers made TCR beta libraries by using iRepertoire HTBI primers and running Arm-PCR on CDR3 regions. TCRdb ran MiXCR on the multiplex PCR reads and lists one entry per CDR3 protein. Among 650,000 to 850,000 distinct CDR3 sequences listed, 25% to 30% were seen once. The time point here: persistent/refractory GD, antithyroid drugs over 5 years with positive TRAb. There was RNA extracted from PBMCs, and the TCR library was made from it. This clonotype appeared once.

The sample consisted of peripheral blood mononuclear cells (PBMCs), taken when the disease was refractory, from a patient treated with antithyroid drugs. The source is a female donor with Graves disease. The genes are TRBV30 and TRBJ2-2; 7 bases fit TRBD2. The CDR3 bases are TGTGCCTGGAGACGGAAGAGCGGGGTGAGCACCGGGGAGCTGTTTTTT. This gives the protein CAWRRKSGVSTGELFF.